This entry features one T cell receptor beta chain sequence. CDR1 is MDHEN, CDR2 SYDVKM, per germline. The CDR3 sequence is 14 residues long. The junction had 7 bases not matched to a gene; V was cut back by 9 bases and J by 3 bases. The sample originates from a study of blood T cell repertoires in COVID-19. The wider study: From the United States, Italy and Spain came samples of acute and convalescent COVID-19. PBMCs, B-cell-depleted T cells, or T cells provided the cDNA or gDNA that made up the material.

Authors' processing steps: Amplification from reference gene primers served as the basis for estimated nucleated cell counts. Clones were read by immunoSEQ multiplex PCR, and TCRdb kept only the in-frame ones, dropping some. D and trimming come from the DNA, and the V and J calls and clone size come from that table. This table holds about 150,000 clones, around 84% found once. The V call is TRBV28, the J call TRBJ1-1; TRBD1 matches 10 bases. Sequencing input: peripheral blood. This TCR came from a man between 65 and 85 years old with acute or convalescent COVID-19. The CDR3 spells CASVRQGAYTEAFF. The CDR3 bases are TGTGCCAGTGTTCGACAGGGGGCGTACACTGAAGCTTTCTTT. The full variable domain, in which reference TRBV28 and TRBJ1-1 provide the parts outside the CDR3, is DVKVTQSSRYLVKRTGEKVFLECVQDMDHENMFWYRQDPGLGLRLIYFSYDVKMKEKGDIPEGYSVSREKKERFSLILESASTNQTSMYLCASVRQGAYTEAFFGQGTRLTVV.